The next 22 T cell receptor beta chains were all read from a single sample in a study of CD4 T cell repertoires in COVID-19. Assay used: immunoSEQ multiplex PCR; TCRdb lists only in-frame clones, some missing. The sample lists some 80,000 clones; roughly 80% were seen once. The sample here was CD4+ T cells from peripheral blood, taken after recovery from COVID-19. Receptor source: a human donor who had COVID-19.

CDR3 in amino acids: CASGLGDSLNEKLFF. The CDR3 bases are TGTGCTAGTGGTTTGGGGGACAGCTTAAATGAAAAACTGTTTTTT. The chain is built from TRBV12-5 and TRBJ1-4, with 7 positions matching TRBD1. The CDR3 is 15 amino acids. Germline CDR1 and CDR2: LGHNT and FRNRAP. The junction had 4 bases not matched to a gene; V was cut back by 1 base and J by 5 bases.

This chain uses TRBV2 with TRBJ1-2, with 7 bases lining up with TRBD1. V lost 5 bases to trimming and J lost 2 bases; unmatched junction nucleotides: 11. Germline CDR1 and CDR2: SNHLY and FYNNEI. This CDR3 region has 16 residues. CDR3 in amino acids: CASSPQTGLLNYGYTF. The CDR3 nucleotides are TGTGCCAGCAGTCCACAGACAGGGCTACTAAACTATGGCTACACCTTC.

The genes are TRBV10-3 and TRBJ2-2; either TRBD1 or TRBD2 may supply D (5 bases each). Germline V CDR1 and CDR2: ENHRY, SYGVKD. The CDR3 runs 18 residues. Trimming removed 2 bases at V and 3 bases at J, with 19 bases between. The CDR3 spells CAISEKRGWGSDTGELFF. DNA of the CDR3: TGTGCCATCAGTGAGAAAAGGGGATGGGGGTCGGACACCGGGGAGCTGTTTTTT.

The chain is built from TRBV19 and TRBJ2-1; a weak D match, TRBD2 (5 bases). Germline loops: CDR1 LNHDA, CDR2 SQIVND (reference sequence). Trimming shortened V by 0 bases and J by 10 bases, and 13 bases separated the two germline ends. The length of the CDR3 is 14 residues. CDR3 nucleotide sequence: TGTGCCAGTAGTATAGATCTGGCTAGCCCGGAGCAGTTCTTC. Protein sequence: CASSIDLASPEQFF.

V usage is TRBV7-2 and J usage is TRBJ1-5, with D maybe TRBD1 (5 bases). Between the trimmed V and J ends, which lost 1 base and 6 bases, there was a span of 13 bases. The CDR3 consists of 15 residues. Germline loops: CDR1 SGHTA, CDR2 FQGNSA. CDR3 in amino acids: CASSLVEGTGQPQHF. In nucleotides, the CDR3 is TGTGCCAGCAGCTTAGTCGAAGGGACTGGTCAGCCCCAGCATTTT.

The genes are TRBV10-3 and TRBJ2-2; TRBD1 aligns across 8 bases. CDR1 ENHRY and CDR2 SYGVKD come from the germline V gene. This CDR3 contains 16 residues. With 2 bases clipped from V and 4 bases from J, the junction kept 6 bases outside the gene matches. The CDR3 spells CAISEPRGRGTGELFF. The CDR3 DNA reads TGTGCCATCAGTGAGCCCAGGGGGCGAGGCACCGGGGAGCTGTTTTTT.

CDR3 sequence (DNA): TGTGCCAGCTCATTACAGGACGGAGGGGCCAACGTCCTGACTTTC. Encoded protein: CASSLQDGGANVLTF. The rearrangement joins TRBV18 to TRBJ2-6, with TRBD1 as a possible D gene (5 bases). This CDR3 region has 15 residues. CDR1 KGHSH and CDR2 LQKENI come from the germline V gene. V was clipped by 5 bases and J by 4 bases, with 12 bases between them.

This clone turned up a few times. The V and J genes are TRBV6-2 or TRBV6-3 and TRBJ2-7; D is uncertain. CDR1 is MNHEY and CDR2 is SVGEGT in the germline V gene. The CDR3 spans 11 residues. The germline V and J ends were trimmed by 6 bases and 2 bases, with 5 bases remaining between them. The CDR3 is CASSQPYEQYF. The DNA of the CDR3 is TGTGCCAGCAGCCAACCCTACGAGCAGTACTTC.

The chain combines TRBV21-1 with TRBJ2-3; TRBD1, the D gene given by the table, was not confirmed from the DNA. TRBV21-1 constitutes a pseudogene. This CDR3 spans 15 amino acids. Here the CDR3 DNA reads TGTGCCAGCAGCAACCAGGCCCAGACGACAGATACGCAGTATTTT. This sequence encodes CASSNQAQTTDTQYF.

This rearrangement joins TRBV11-2 to TRBJ1-3; 7 bases line up with TRBD1. V dropped 2 bases and J dropped 8; count of bases not matched to a gene: 6. The CDR3 sequence is 14 residues long. Germline V CDR1 and CDR2: SGHAT, FQNNGV. CDR3 protein: CASSLQGEVYTIYF. CDR3 DNA sequence: TGTGCCAGCAGCTTACAGGGGGAGGTGTACACCATATATTTT.

This chain links TRBV19 with TRBJ1-1; D possibly corresponds to TRBD1 (6 bases). This CDR3 is 14 amino acids long. The germline V gene has CDR1 LNHDA and CDR2 SQIVND (reference sequence). The V end lost 7 bases, the J end lost 0 bases, and 12 bases lay between the germline ends. CDR3 amino acids: CASTLTGLNTEAFF. As DNA, the CDR3 is TGTGCCAGTACCCTCACAGGGTTGAACACTGAAGCTTTCTTT.

Only a few counts were recorded for this clone. The CDR3, as DNA: TGTGCCAGCAGGCTCGGGGGCAGTGATGAAAAACTGTTTTTT. It translates to CASRLGGSDEKLFF. The chain has TRBV6-5 and TRBJ1-4; TRBD1 might be the D (6 bases). V dropped 6 bases and J dropped 6 bases, with 14 bases sitting between them. This CDR3 spans 14 amino acids. Germline CDR1 and CDR2: MNHEY and SVGAGI.

The CDR3 bases are TGCGCCAGCACCCCAGGGGTGGCTAATGAAAAACTGTTTTTT. Encoded protein: CASTPGVANEKLFF. The V gene is TRBV5-1, the J gene TRBJ1-4, with D possibly TRBD1 on 6 matching bases. Germline V CDR1 and CDR2: SGHRS, YFSETQ. This CDR3 region has 14 residues. Trimming left V 6 bases short and J 3 bases short, with 12 bases between.

This chain links TRBV18 with TRBJ2-2, with 10 bases matching TRBD2. Germline V gene data show CDR1 as KGHSH and CDR2 as LQKENI. The CDR3 extends over 17 amino acids. J gave up 6 bases and V 3 bases, and 10 bases lay outside the gene matches. The CDR3 DNA reads as TGTGCCAGCTCACCTCGACCCCTAGCGGGGGAACCCGGGGAGCTGTTTTTT. Translated, it gives CASSPRPLAGEPGELFF. Full variable domain (missing parts from reference TRBV18 and TRBJ2-2): NAGVMQNPRHLVRRRGQEARLRCSPMKGHSHVYWYRQLPEEGLKFMVYLQKENIIDESGMPKERFSAEFPKEGPSILRIQQVVRGDSAAYFCASSPRPLAGEPGELFFGEGSRLTVL.

V usage is TRBV19 and J usage is TRBJ2-7, with 9 nucleotides matching TRBD2. V lost 3 bases, J lost 4 bases, and 13 bases stayed unmatched. Germline CDR1 and CDR2: LNHDA and SQIVND (reference sequence). The CDR3 covers 17 residues. The CDR3 sequence: CASSMTLLGGRVYEQYF. The DNA of the CDR3 is TGTGCCAGTAGTATGACCCTTCTTGGCGGGAGGGTTTACGAGCAGTACTTC. Based on the CDR3 plus reference TRBV19 and TRBJ2-7, the full variable domain is DGGITQSPKYLFRKEGQNVTLSCEQNLNHDAMYWYRQDPGQGLRLIYYSQIVNDFQKGDIAEGYSVSREKKESFPLTVTSAQKNPTAFYLCASSMTLLGGRVYEQYFGPGTRLTVT.

Only a few counts were recorded for this clone. This chain uses TRBV7-9 with TRBJ2-7, with D possibly being TRBD1 (6 bases). The ends were cut back, 5 bases at V and 4 bases at J, with 9 bases in the middle. Germline CDR1 reads SEHNR; CDR2 reads FQNEAQ (reference sequence). CDR3 length equals 12 residues. CDR3 nucleotide sequence: TGTGCCAGCAGCCGGACAGCATACGAGCAGTACTTC. This encodes CASSRTAYEQYF.

This sequence joins TRBV5-1 and TRBJ2-7; 7 positions agree with TRBD1. Trimming cost V 4 bases and J 2 bases; bases outside gene matches: 9. This CDR3 is 15 amino acids long. Germline loops: CDR1 SGHRS, CDR2 YFSETQ. CDR3 sequence: CASSVTGTATYEQYF. The CDR3 DNA reads TGCGCCAGCAGCGTGACCGGGACAGCCACCTACGAGCAGTACTTC.

V is TRBV3-1 (or the pseudogene TRBV3-2) and J is TRBJ2-1, with 8 bases identical to TRBD2. V trimming: 7 bases; J trimming: 10 bases; junction bases outside the gene matches: 3. The germline V gene encodes CDR1 LGHDT and CDR2 YNNKEL (reference sequence). The CDR3 has 11 amino acids. CDR3 bases: TGTGCCAGCACCCGCGGGGGGGAGCAGTTCTTC. Translated, it gives CASTRGGEQFF.

CDR3 sequence: CASSQDAGNEQYF. The CDR3 coding sequence is TGTGCCAGCAGCCAAGACGCGGGAAACGAGCAGTACTTC. The V and J genes are TRBV16 and TRBJ2-7, with D possibly TRBD2 on 6 matching bases. The CDR3 runs to 13 residues. The germline V gene has CDR1 KGHSY and CDR2 FQNENV. The V and J ends lost 2 bases and 5 bases respectively, with 10 bases between them.

This rearrangement joins TRBV6-1 to TRBJ1-5, with 9 bases identical to TRBD1. The CDR3 is 15 amino acids. Trimming cost V 6 bases and J 2 bases; bases outside gene matches: 5. Germline V lookup: CDR1 MNHNS, CDR2 SASEGT. CDR3 sequence reads: CASSLQGAGNQPQHF. The DNA for the CDR3 is TGTGCCAGCAGCTTACAGGGGGCCGGCAATCAGCCCCAGCATTTT.

Only a few counts were recorded for this clone. The genes are TRBV5-6 and TRBJ2-2; TRBD1 agrees at 11 bases. Germline V lookup: CDR1 SGHDT, CDR2 YYEEEE. V dropped 0 bases and J dropped 7; count of bases not matched to a gene: 2. The CDR3 is 15 amino acids. The CDR3 sequence is CASSLVGQGDGELFF. Here the CDR3 DNA reads TGTGCCAGCAGCTTGGTGGGACAGGGGGACGGGGAGCTGTTTTTT.

The genes are TRBV7-3 and TRBJ2-3; D may be TRBD2 (5 bases). Germline-derived CDR1 and CDR2 are SGHTA and FQGTGA. V was cut by 6 bases and J by 1 base, with 14 bases left in between. The CDR3 spans 15 residues. In nucleotides, the CDR3 is TGTGCCAGCAGTCCAAGCGGTATCCGCACAGATACGCAGTATTTT. This sequence encodes CASSPSGIRTDTQYF. The entire variable domain, with the rest obtained from reference TRBV7-3 and TRBJ2-3, is as follows: GAGVSQTPSNKVTEKGKYVELRCDPISGHTALYWYRQSLGQGPEFLIYFQGTGAADDSGLPNDRFFAVRPEGSVSTLKIQRTERGDSAVYLCASSPSGIRTDTQYFGPGTRLTVL.